This T cell receptor beta chain was retrieved from a study of blood T cell repertoires in COVID-19 (dated by TCRdb to 2020 to 2021). Regarding the research as a whole: Samples from collaborators originated in the United States, Italy and Spain and spanned both the acute and convalescent phases of COVID-19. The material from the prospective study consisted of cDNA or gDNA derived from T cells, B-cell-depleted T cells, or PBMCs. Where HLA class I and class II types were available, the types were taken from metadata supplied by the sample provider, not from assay-based typing. The repertoires were released in a freely available public database intended as a resource for research on the immune response to SARS-CoV-2. Samples were obtained from the ongoing ImmuneRACE study (first 160 participants) and from over 1,000 subjects provided by 6 global collaborators. The dataset comprised deeply sampled blood TCRbeta repertoires from subjects exposed to, actively infected with, or recovered from COVID-19. The sample metadata nearly always contained a de-identified subject ID, COVID-19 status, age in years and sex.

Each collaborating institution followed its own protocols to collect whole blood in K2EDTA tubes. Collaborator samples were shipped for TCRbeta analysis as frozen whole blood, isolated PBMCs, or DNA extracted from either sample type. TCRbeta CDR3 regions were amplified from genomic DNA using the immunoSEQ Assay, a bias-controlled multiplex PCR. In the authors' own workflow: The number of nucleated cells in each sample was estimated by amplification of reference gene primers within the assay. To quantify the absolute abundance of each unique TCRbeta CDR3 rearrangement, sequence reads were collapsed and filtered. Productive Simpson clonality was computed per sample as the square root of Simpson's diversity index over productive rearrangements. TCRdb limited this immuneACCESS table to in-frame rearrangements with V and J called. A share of clones is missing; checked studies link under half to unresolved V genes, and the rest is unexplained. V and J calls plus clone size are reproduced from that table; the DNA served to infer D and trimming. This sample is represented by some 70,000 clones; 91% of them were singletons. The ten largest make up around 13% of the sample.

The germline V gene encodes CDR1 LGHNA and CDR2 YSLEER. The CDR3 spans 16 residues, from the cysteine through the phenylalanine. Just the 48-base CDR3 DNA is kept, in frame starting at base 1. V is shortened by 0 bases, J by 7 bases, and the region joining them spans 15 bases. Paper-wide results and their limitations: The quantity of clinical and demographic metadata differed by source and by participant and was supplied without curation.

A remark on this clone: Its specific antigen is unknown. The input lacks base qualities; no much larger clone sits a single base away.

The specimen sequenced was peripheral blood. The chain joins TRBV4-3 to TRBJ1-4, with the D segment identity uncertain. The sequence came from a human donor with active COVID-19. The donor label of this sample is uncertain. DNA sequence: TGCGCCAGCAGCCAAGAATTCCGGACTAAAGTTGAAAAACTGTTTTTT. Its translation is CASSQEFRTKVEKLFF.